This T cell receptor (beta chain) comes out of a study of graft-versus-host responses after intestinal transplantation. About the research overall: Recipients across the board were started on anti-thymocyte globulin induction, then kept on tacrolimus and steroids for about 3 years.

Worth noting for this clone: Its antigen is as yet unknown.

The study's findings and limits: Early post-transplant HvG declines tracked with peak circulating GvH clone levels.

Each post-transplant bone marrow sample was taken from the posterior iliac crest or from another site. Generated by immunoSEQ multiplex PCR, the TCRdb table keeps only in-frame clones and is missing some. Of some 69,000 clones listed, roughly 92% are singletons. The CDR3 extends over 16 amino acids. Germline V CDR1 and CDR2: WNHNN, SYGVQD (reference sequence). Germline trimming cut 0 bases from V and 4 bases from J; bases unmatched to any gene: 5. The clonotype was recovered from a human patient who received an intestinal transplant, so some T cells may come from the graft donor. The chain joins TRBV10-1 to TRBJ1-1; 10 bases map to TRBD1. Sample: bone marrow, taken around 730 days after intestinal transplantation. The CDR3, as DNA: TGCGCCAGCAGTGAGTCCCGCCGGGACAGGGGCACTGAAGCTTTCTTT. It translates to CASSESRRDRGTEAFF.